This T cell receptor (beta chain) is from a study of blood T cell repertoires in COVID-19. Study-wide background: The origin of the acute and convalescent COVID-19 samples was the United States, Italy and Spain.

This clone was detected once. The CDR3 runs to 15 residues. The V gene's germline CDR1 is SEHNR and CDR2 FQNEAQ (reference sequence). Trimming removed 6 bases from V and 5 bases from J, with 17 bases in between. The method was immunoSEQ multiplex PCR; TCRdb's version includes in-frame clones alone and lacks a portion of them. The repertoire holds some 200,000 clones, with roughly 86% as singletons. Sequencing used peripheral blood. The chain carries TRBV7-9 and TRBJ2-1, with D possibly TRBD2 on 5 matching bases. This receptor was identified in a middle-aged woman with acute or convalescent COVID-19. CDR3 coding DNA: TGTGCCAGCAGAAGAGAGAGCGGTACGCACAATGAGCAGTTCTTC. This translates into CASRRESGTHNEQFF.